Below, 23 T cell receptor beta chains from the same sample are listed, as sequenced in a study of blood T cell repertoires in COVID-19. TCRdb's copy holds only in-frame clones and misses some; the assay was immunoSEQ multiplex PCR. The sample comprises 50,000 to 70,000 clones, about 75% of which are singletons, and about half rests with the top ten. Sequencing input: PBMCs or T cells enriched from blood (not recorded which). These receptors originate from a woman aged 60 to 75 who had been exposed to COVID-19.

In its sample, this clone was seen a few times. The chain carries TRBV20-1 and TRBJ1-2, with a possible D match to TRBD1 (6 bases). The V end was cut by 5 bases, the J end by 8 bases, with 12 bases between. From germline, CDR1 is DFQATT and CDR2 SNEGSKA (reference sequence). This CDR3 is built from 11 residues. Written as DNA, the CDR3 is TGCAGTGCTGTGGACAGCGCCGGCTACACCTTC. Encoded protein: CSAVDSAGYTF.

This chain uses TRBV28 with TRBJ1-1; TRBD1 aligns across 8 bases. Germline CDR1 reads MDHEN; CDR2 reads SYDVKM. With 8 bases clipped from V and 5 bases from J, the junction kept 4 bases outside the gene matches. This CDR3 spans 12 amino acids. The CDR3 region is CASRTGTTEAFF. Written as DNA, the CDR3 is TGTGCCAGCCGGACAGGGACAACTGAAGCTTTCTTT.

This clone was observed once. The chain combines TRBV2 with TRBJ2-7; 10 bases fit TRBD1. CDR3 length equals 14 residues. The trim removed 7 bases at V and 2 bases at J, leaving 5 bases unmatched. The V gene's germline CDR1 is SNHLY and CDR2 FYNNEI. The CDR3 nucleotides read TGTGCCAGCAATCGAGGACAGGGGGCCTACGAGCAGTACTTC. Translating gives CASNRGQGAYEQYF.

The genes are TRBV2 and TRBJ1-2, with 9 bases fitting TRBD1. With V trimmed by 10 bases and J by 4 bases, 10 bases remained unmatched. Germline V CDR1 and CDR2: SNHLY, FYNNEI. CDR3 length: 14 amino acids. The CDR3 nucleotides are TGTGCCACTAAGGACAGGGGAGGCTTCTATGGCTACACCTTC. It encodes CATKDRGGFYGYTF. Using reference TRBV2 and TRBJ1-2 for the parts outside the CDR3, the full variable domain is EPEVTQTPSHQVTQMGQEVILRCVPISNHLYFYWYRQILGQKVEFLVSFYNNEISEKSEIFDDQFSVERPDGSNFTLKIRSTKLEDSAMYFCATKDRGGFYGYTFGSGTRLTVV.

The V and J genes are TRBV18 and TRBJ1-1, with 9 bases that match TRBD1. Looked up from germline, CDR1 is KGHSH and CDR2 is LQKENI. The V segment lost 5 bases and the J segment 1 base; nucleotides outside the gene matches: 2. This CDR3 has 14 residues. DNA for the CDR3: TGTGCCAGCTCAGGGACAGGGAAGAACACTGAAGCTTTCTTT. Its protein is CASSGTGKNTEAFF. Supplemented by reference TRBV18 and TRBJ1-1, the full variable domain reads NAGVMQNPRHLVRRRGQEARLRCSPMKGHSHVYWYRQLPEEGLKFMVYLQKENIIDESGMPKERFSAEFPKEGPSILRIQQVVRGDSAAYFCASSGTGKNTEAFFGQGTRLTVV.

This chain links TRBV29-1 with TRBJ2-3, with TRBD2 matching 14 bases. V lost 7 bases to trimming and J lost 2 bases; unmatched junction nucleotides: 11. The germline gives CDR1 SQVTM, CDR2 ANQGSEA. This CDR3 comprises 17 residues. The CDR3 loop is CSGAGLAGDSPTDTQYF. In DNA, the CDR3 is TGCAGCGGGGCGGGACTAGCGGGAGATTCCCCCACAGATACGCAGTATTTT.

V gene TRBV28 combines with J gene TRBJ1-1; 12 positions agree with TRBD1. Unmatched junction bases numbered 4, after V lost 1 base and J lost 1 base. Germline V gene data show CDR1 as MDHEN and CDR2 as SYDVKM. The CDR3 length is 17 residues. The CDR3 region is CASSLLGQGAGNTEAFF. For the CDR3, the DNA is TGTGCCAGCAGTTTATTGGGACAGGGGGCTGGGAACACTGAAGCTTTCTTT.

The V call is TRBV7-2, the J call TRBJ2-1, with 8 bases matching TRBD2. With V trimmed by 1 base and J by 7 bases, 6 bases remained unmatched. The CDR3 covers 15 residues. CDR1 is SGHTA, CDR2 FQGNSA, per germline. DNA for the CDR3: TGTGCCAGCAGCTTAGTAGCGGGGAAATCAAATGAGCAGTTCTTC. As protein: CASSLVAGKSNEQFF.

This clone was counted a single time. V usage is TRBV18 and J usage is TRBJ1-2; TRBD1 matches 8 bases. Germline V gene sequence: CDR1 KGHSH, CDR2 LQKENI. V gave up 3 bases and J gave up 0 bases; unmatched junction bases: 0. The length of the CDR3 is 14 residues. The CDR3 region has the DNA TGTGCCAGCTCACCGGGACAGGCTAACTATGGCTACACCTTC. This sequence encodes CASSPGQANYGYTF.

This clone has more than one count but fewer than ten. This chain links TRBV2 with TRBJ2-7; 7 bases match TRBD1. The CDR3 consists of 14 residues. CDR1 and CDR2 from the germline V gene are SNHLY and FYNNEI. The ends lost 7 bases at V and 6 bases at J; junction bases unmatched: 12. The CDR3 spells CASNVRGLSLEQYF. The CDR3, as DNA: TGTGCCAGCAATGTGAGGGGGCTCTCCCTCGAGCAGTACTTC.

This clone appeared a few times. The chain combines TRBV2 with TRBJ1-2; weak D call: TRBD1 (5 bases). Germline lookup yields CDR1 SNHLY and CDR2 FYNNEI. Trimming removed 6 bases from V and 11 bases from J, with 7 bases in between. The CDR3 runs to 9 residues. The CDR3 loop is CASRGPYTF. DNA of the CDR3: TGTGCCAGCAGGGGGCCGTACACCTTC. Looking up the rest from reference TRBV2 and TRBJ1-2 gives the full variable domain: EPEVTQTPSHQVTQMGQEVILRCVPISNHLYFYWYRQILGQKVEFLVSFYNNEISEKSEIFDDQFSVERPDGSNFTLKIRSTKLEDSAMYFCASRGPYTFGSGTRLTVV.

V is TRBV2 and J is TRBJ1-6, with D unresolved. The ends were cut back, 7 bases at V and 14 bases at J, with 12 bases in the middle. CDR3 size: 11 residues. CDR1 and CDR2 from the germline V gene are SNHLY and FYNNEI. CDR3 DNA sequence: TGTGCCAGCAAAGGGAGTTTCACCCTCCACTTT. It yields the protein CASKGSFTLHF. The whole variable domain, filled in from reference TRBV2 and TRBJ1-6, reads EPEVTQTPSHQVTQMGQEVILRCVPISNHLYFYWYRQILGQKVEFLVSFYNNEISEKSEIFDDQFSVERPDGSNFTLKIRSTKLEDSAMYFCASKGSFTLHFGNGTRLTVT.

The V and J genes are TRBV11-3 and TRBJ2-1; 9 nucleotides line up with TRBD2. Trimming took 5 bases from V and 7 from J; bases not matched to a gene: 9. Germline CDR1 and CDR2: SGHNT and YENEEA. CDR3 size: 15 residues. CDR3 sequence reads: CASSRLAALPNEQFF. In DNA form, the CDR3 reads TGTGCCAGCAGCCGACTAGCGGCCCTTCCTAATGAGCAGTTCTTC.

The chain employs TRBV5-1 and TRBJ1-4; tentative D call: TRBD1 (5 bases). Germline CDR1 SGHRS, CDR2 YFSETQ. Between the trimmed V and J ends, which lost 4 bases and 0 bases, there was a span of 10 bases. The CDR3 runs to 15 residues. In nucleotides, the CDR3 is TGCGCCAGCAGCATATGGGGCACAACTAATGAAAAACTGTTTTTT. Encoded protein: CASSIWGTTNEKLFF.

The chain links TRBV5-4 to TRBJ2-1, with unresolved D. Trimming removed 3 bases at V and 8 bases at J, with 9 bases between. The length of the CDR3 is 12 residues. Germline values: CDR1 SGHNT, CDR2 YYREEE (reference sequence). Here the CDR3 reads CASSSPGYEQFF. DNA of the CDR3: TGTGCCAGCAGCTCACCGGGTTATGAGCAGTTCTTC.

In its sample, this clone was seen a few times. The V gene is TRBV7-8, the J gene TRBJ1-4; TRBD1 matches 8 bases. The J segment lost 8 bases and the V segment lost 6 bases, leaving 8 bases of the junction unmatched. The CDR3 runs to 14 residues. Germline assignment: CDR1 SGHVS and CDR2 FQNEAQ. The CDR3 region has the DNA TGTGCCAGCAGAAACAACAGGGGGAGCGAAAAACTGTTTTTT. Protein: CASRNNRGSEKLFF.

J is TRBJ1-5 and V is TRBV6-5; TRBD1 matches at 9 bases. Germline V gene lookup returns CDR1 MNHEY and CDR2 SVGAGI. J gave up 6 bases and V 5 bases, and 5 bases lay outside the gene matches. The CDR3 runs 14 residues. This chain's CDR3 is CASSPTGGVQPQHF. CDR3 coding DNA: TGTGCCAGCAGTCCCACAGGGGGCGTTCAGCCCCAGCATTTT.

This clone appeared a single time. This chain uses TRBV5-1 with TRBJ1-1, with D hard to call. CDR3 length: 14 residues. Germline V gene data show CDR1 as SGHRS and CDR2 as YFSETQ. Trimming cost V 3 bases and J 0 bases, with 9 bases left between them. CDR3 DNA sequence: TGCGCCAGCAGCTCTGACAACCTGAACACTGAAGCTTTCTTT. Translated: CASSSDNLNTEAFF.

V usage is TRBV7-9 and J usage is TRBJ1-1; D remains ambiguous. CDR1 is SEHNR and CDR2 is FQNEAQ in the germline V gene (reference sequence). V was cut by 0 bases and J by 1 base, with 9 bases left in between. The CDR3 has 15 residues. The DNA of the CDR3 is TGTGCCAGCAGCTTAGCTCACAGAAAGAACACTGAAGCTTTCTTT. It yields the protein CASSLAHRKNTEAFF.

This chain uses TRBV7-2 with TRBJ2-2, with D perhaps matching TRBD2 (6 bases). CDR3 length: 14 amino acids. The germline CDR1 and CDR2 sequences are SGHTA and FQGNSA. The germline V and J ends were trimmed by 2 bases and 3 bases, with 7 bases remaining between them. The CDR3 region has the DNA TGTGCCAGCAGCTTATCGGGGGACACCGGGGAGCTGTTTTTT. Its protein is CASSLSGDTGELFF.

The gene calls are TRBV28 and TRBJ2-7; D is uncertain. This CDR3 is built from 14 residues. The V and J ends lost 8 bases and 0 bases respectively, with 14 bases between them. Germline CDR1 MDHEN, CDR2 SYDVKM. CDR3 loop: CASLSRASSYEQYF. The CDR3 DNA reads TGTGCCAGCCTTTCAAGAGCTTCCTCCTACGAGCAGTACTTC.

The V gene is TRBV7-2, the J gene TRBJ2-7; 9 bases line up with TRBD1. The ends lost 7 bases at V and 6 bases at J; junction bases unmatched: 13. Germline V lookup: CDR1 SGHTA, CDR2 FQGNSA. The length of the CDR3 is 15 residues. The CDR3 sequence: CASTLRAGQGGEQYF. CDR3 DNA sequence: TGTGCCAGCACCTTGCGAGCGGGACAGGGAGGCGAGCAGTACTTC.

V gene TRBV12-3 or TRBV12-4 combines with J gene TRBJ1-6; D is unresolved. The CDR3 runs to 13 residues. The V gene lost 4 bases and the J gene lost 8 bases, with 9 bases spanning the gap. DNA for the CDR3: TGTGCCAGCAGTTCTTTTCGGGATTCACCCCTCCACTTT. It encodes CASSSFRDSPLHF.